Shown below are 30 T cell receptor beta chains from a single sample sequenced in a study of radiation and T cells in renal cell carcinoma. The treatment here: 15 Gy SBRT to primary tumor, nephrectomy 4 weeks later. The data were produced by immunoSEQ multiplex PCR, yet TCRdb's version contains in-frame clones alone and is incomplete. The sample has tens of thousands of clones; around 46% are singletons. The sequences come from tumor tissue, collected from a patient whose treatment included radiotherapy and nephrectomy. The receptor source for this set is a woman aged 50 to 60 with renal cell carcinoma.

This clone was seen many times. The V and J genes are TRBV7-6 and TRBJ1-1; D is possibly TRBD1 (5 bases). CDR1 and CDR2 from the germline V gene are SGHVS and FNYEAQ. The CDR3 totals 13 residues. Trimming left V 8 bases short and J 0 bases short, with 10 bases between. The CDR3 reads CASGARVNTEAFF. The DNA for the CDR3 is TGTGCCAGCGGGGCCAGGGTGAACACTGAAGCTTTCTTT.

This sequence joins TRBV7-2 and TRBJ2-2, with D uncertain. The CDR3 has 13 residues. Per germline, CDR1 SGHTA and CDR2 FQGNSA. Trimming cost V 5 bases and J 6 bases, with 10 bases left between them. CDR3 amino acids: CASSQELSGELFF. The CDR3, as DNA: TGTGCCAGCAGCCAAGAGCTCTCCGGGGAGCTGTTTTTT.

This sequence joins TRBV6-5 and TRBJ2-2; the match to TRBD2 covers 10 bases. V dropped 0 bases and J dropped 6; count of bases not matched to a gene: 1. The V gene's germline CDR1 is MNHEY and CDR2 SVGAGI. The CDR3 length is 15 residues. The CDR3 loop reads CASSYSLAGAGELFF. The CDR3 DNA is TGTGCCAGCAGTTACTCGCTAGCGGGGGCCGGGGAGCTGTTTTTT.

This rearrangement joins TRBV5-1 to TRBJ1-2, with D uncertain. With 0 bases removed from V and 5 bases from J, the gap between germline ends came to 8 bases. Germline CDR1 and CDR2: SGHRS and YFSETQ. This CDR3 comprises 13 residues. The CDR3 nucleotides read TGCGCCAGCAGCTTGGAAGCGGCTTATGGCTACACCTTC. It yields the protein CASSLEAAYGYTF.

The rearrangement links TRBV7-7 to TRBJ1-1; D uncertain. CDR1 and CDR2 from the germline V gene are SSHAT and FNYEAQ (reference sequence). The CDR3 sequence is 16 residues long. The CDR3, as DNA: TGTGCTAGCGGCACACATTCCGAGGGCTCGGAGACTGAAGCTTTCTTT. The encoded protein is CASGTHSEGSETEAFF.

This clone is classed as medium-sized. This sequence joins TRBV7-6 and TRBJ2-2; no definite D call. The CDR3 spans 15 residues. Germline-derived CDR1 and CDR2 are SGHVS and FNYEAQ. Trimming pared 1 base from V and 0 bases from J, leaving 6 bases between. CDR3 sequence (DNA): TGTGCCAGCAGCTTAGGGCCTACGAACACCGGGGAGCTGTTTTTT. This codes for CASSLGPTNTGELFF.

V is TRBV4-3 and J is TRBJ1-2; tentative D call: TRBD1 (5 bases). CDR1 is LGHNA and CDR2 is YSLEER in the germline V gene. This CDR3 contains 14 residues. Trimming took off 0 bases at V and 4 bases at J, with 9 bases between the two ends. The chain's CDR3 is CASSQEQGPYGYTF. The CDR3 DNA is TGCGCCAGCAGCCAAGAGCAGGGTCCCTATGGCTACACCTTC.

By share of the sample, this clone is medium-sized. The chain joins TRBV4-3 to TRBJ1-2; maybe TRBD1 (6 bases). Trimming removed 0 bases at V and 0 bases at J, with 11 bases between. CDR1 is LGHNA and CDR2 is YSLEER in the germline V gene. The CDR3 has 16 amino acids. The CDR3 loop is CASSQDLAGANYGYTF. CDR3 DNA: TGCGCCAGCAGCCAAGATTTGGCAGGGGCTAACTATGGCTACACCTTC.

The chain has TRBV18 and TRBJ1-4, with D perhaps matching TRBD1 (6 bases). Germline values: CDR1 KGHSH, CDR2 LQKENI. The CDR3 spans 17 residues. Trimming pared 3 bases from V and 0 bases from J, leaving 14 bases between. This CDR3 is CASSPNTRGTTNEKLFF. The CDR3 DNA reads TGTGCCAGCTCACCGAATACGAGGGGGACAACTAATGAAAAACTGTTTTTT.

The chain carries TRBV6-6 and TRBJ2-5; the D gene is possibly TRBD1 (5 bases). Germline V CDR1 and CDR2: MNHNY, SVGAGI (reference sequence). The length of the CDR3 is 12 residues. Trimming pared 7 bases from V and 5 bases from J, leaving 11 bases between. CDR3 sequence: CASTEQVETQYF. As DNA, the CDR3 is TGTGCCAGCACCGAACAGGTGGAGACCCAGTACTTC.

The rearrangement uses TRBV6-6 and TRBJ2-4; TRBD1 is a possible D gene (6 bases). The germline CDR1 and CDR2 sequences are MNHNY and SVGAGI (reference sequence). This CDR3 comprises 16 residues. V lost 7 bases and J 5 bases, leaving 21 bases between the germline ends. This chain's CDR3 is CASTSRAWGQENIQYF. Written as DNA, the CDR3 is TGTGCCAGCACCTCGAGGGCCTGGGGGCAGGAAAACATTCAGTACTTC.

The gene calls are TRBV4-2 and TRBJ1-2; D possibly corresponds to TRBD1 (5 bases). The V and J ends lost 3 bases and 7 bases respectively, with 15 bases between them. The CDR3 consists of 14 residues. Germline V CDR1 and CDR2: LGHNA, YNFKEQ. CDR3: CASSQGDQRGGYTF. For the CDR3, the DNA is TGTGCCAGCAGCCAGGGGGACCAAAGGGGTGGCTACACCTTC.

The CDR3 DNA reads TGTGCCAGCCGCTTACCCCAGGACAGGGCGCCTCAGCCCCAGCATTTT. This encodes CASRLPQDRAPQPQHF. The chain joins TRBV6-6 to TRBJ1-5; TRBD1 matches at 8 bases. This CDR3 is built from 16 residues. CDR1 and CDR2 (germline): MNHNY, SVGAGI (reference sequence). The V and J ends lost 8 bases and 6 bases, in that order; junction bases with no gene match: 15.

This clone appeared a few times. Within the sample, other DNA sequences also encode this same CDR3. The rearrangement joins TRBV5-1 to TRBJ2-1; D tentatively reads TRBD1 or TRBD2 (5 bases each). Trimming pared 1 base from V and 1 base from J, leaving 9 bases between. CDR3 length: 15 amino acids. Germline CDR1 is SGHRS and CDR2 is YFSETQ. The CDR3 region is CASSLPGASYNEQFF. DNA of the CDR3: TGCGCCAGCAGCTTGCCCGGGGCTTCCTACAATGAGCAGTTCTTC.

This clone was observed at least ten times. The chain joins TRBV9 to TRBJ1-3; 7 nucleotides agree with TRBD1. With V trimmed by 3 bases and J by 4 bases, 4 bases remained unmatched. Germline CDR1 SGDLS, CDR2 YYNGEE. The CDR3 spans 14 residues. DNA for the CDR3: TGTGCCAGCAGCGCACCGACAGGGGGAAACACCATATATTTT. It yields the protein CASSAPTGGNTIYF.

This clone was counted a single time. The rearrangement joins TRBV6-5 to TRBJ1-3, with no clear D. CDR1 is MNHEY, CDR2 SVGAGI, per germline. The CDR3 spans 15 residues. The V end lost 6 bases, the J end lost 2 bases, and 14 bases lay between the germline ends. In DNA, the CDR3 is TGTGCCAGCAGCAACCGCCCAGGAACTGGAAACACCATATATTTT. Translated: CASSNRPGTGNTIYF.

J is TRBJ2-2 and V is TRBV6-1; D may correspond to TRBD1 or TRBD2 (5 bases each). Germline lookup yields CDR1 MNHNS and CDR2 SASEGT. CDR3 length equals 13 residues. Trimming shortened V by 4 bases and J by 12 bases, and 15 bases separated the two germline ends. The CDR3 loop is CASSGRTPGKLFF. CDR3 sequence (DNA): TGTGCCAGCAGTGGGCGGACACCGGGGAAGCTGTTTTTT.

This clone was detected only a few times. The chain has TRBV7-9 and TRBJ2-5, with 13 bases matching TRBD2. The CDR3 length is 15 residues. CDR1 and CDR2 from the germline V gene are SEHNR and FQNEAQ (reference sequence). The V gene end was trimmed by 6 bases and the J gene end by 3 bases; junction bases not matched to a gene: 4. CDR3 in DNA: TGTGCCAGCAGTGTAGGACTAGCGGGGGAAGAGACCCAGTACTTC. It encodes CASSVGLAGEETQYF.

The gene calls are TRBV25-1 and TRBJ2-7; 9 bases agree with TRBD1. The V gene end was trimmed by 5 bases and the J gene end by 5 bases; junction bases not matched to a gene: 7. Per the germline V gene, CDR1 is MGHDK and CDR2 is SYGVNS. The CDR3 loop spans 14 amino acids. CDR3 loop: CASSPGQGFDEQYF. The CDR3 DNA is TGTGCCAGCAGTCCGGGACAGGGTTTTGACGAGCAGTACTTC.

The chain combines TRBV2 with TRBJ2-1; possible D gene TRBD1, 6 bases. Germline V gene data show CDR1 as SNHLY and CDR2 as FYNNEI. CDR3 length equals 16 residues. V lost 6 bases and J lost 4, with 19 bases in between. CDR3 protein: CASRAGVGDQYNEQFF. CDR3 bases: TGTGCCAGCAGGGCAGGGGTGGGGGATCAGTACAATGAGCAGTTCTTC.

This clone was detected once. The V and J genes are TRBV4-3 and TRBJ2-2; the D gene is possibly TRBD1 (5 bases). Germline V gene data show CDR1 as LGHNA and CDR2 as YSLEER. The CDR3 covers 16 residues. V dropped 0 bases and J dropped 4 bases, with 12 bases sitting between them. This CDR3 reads CASSQDRTSSTGELFF. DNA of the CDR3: TGCGCCAGCAGCCAAGATCGGACAAGCAGCACCGGGGAGCTGTTTTTT.

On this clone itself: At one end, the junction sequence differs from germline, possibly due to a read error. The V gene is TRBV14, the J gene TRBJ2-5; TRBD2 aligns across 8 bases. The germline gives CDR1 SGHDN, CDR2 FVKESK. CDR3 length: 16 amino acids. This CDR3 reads CASSKERGGTQETQYF. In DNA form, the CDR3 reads TGTGCCAGCAGCAAAGAACGCGGGGGGACACAAGAGACCCAGTACTTC.

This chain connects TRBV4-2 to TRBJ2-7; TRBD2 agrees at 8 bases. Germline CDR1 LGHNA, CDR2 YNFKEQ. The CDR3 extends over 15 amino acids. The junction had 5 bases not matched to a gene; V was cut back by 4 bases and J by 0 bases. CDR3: CASSPEAGASYEQYF. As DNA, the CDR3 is TGTGCCAGCAGCCCCGAAGCGGGGGCCTCCTACGAGCAGTACTTC.

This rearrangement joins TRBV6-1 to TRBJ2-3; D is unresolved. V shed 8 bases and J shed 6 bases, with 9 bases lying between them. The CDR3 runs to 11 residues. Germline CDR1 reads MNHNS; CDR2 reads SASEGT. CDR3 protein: CASGSRDTQYF. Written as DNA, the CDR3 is TGTGCCAGCGGCAGTAGGGATACGCAGTATTTT.

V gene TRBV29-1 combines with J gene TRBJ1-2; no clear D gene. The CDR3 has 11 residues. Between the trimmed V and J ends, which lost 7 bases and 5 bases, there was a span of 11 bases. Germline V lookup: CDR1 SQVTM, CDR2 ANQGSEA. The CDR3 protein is CSAGGTYGYTF. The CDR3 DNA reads TGCAGCGCCGGCGGCACGTATGGCTACACCTTC.

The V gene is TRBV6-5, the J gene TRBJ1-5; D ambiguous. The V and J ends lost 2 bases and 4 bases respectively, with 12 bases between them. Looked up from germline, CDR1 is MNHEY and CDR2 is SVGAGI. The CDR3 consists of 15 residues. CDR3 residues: CASSYGRHPNQPQHF. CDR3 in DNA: TGTGCCAGCAGTTACGGGAGACACCCGAATCAGCCCCAGCATTTT.

CDR3 DNA sequence: TGTGCCAGCAGTTACTCGCCTGGGTCAGTGAACATTCAGTACTTC. Translating gives CASSYSPGSVNIQYF. V and J are TRBV6-5 and TRBJ2-4; D ambiguous. V shed 0 bases and J shed 7 bases, with 13 bases lying between them. CDR1 is MNHEY, CDR2 SVGAGI, per germline. The CDR3 runs to 15 residues.

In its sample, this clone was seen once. CDR3 in amino acids: CSVLRADTQYF. The CDR3 nucleotides read TGCAGCGTTTTGCGGGCAGATACGCAGTATTTT. The chain joins TRBV29-1 to TRBJ2-3; the D gene is possibly TRBD2 (5 bases). The germline gives CDR1 SQVTM, CDR2 ANQGSEA. Trimming pared 5 bases from V and 4 bases from J, leaving 7 bases between. The CDR3 has 11 residues.

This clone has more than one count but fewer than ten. In DNA, the CDR3 is TGTGCCAGCCTCACCGCCGGGACAGTGAACACTGAAGCTTTCTTT. Amino acid sequence: CASLTAGTVNTEAFF. V usage is TRBV27 and J usage is TRBJ1-1, with 7 bases that match TRBD1. CDR1 and CDR2 from the germline V gene are MNHEY and SMNVEV (reference sequence). The CDR3 contains 15 residues. The V gene end was trimmed by 8 bases and the J gene end by 0 bases; junction bases not matched to a gene: 9.

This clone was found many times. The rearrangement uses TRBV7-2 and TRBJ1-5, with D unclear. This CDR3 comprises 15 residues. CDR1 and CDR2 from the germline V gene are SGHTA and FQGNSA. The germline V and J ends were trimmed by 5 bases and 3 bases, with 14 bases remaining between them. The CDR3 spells CASSVLGLTNQPQHF. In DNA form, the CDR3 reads TGTGCCAGCAGCGTGCTTGGCCTTACCAATCAGCCCCAGCATTTT.